This is a list of T cell receptor beta chains from one sample in a study of regulatory T cells in long-lasting Graves disease. TCRdb ran MiXCR on the multiplex PCR reads and lists one entry per CDR3 protein. The sample has around 450,000 distinct CDR3 sequences, 15% seen once. This same sample was also taken into another study, of T cells in Graves' hyperthyroidism and ophthalmopathy.

Sequences were derived from peripheral blood mononuclear cells (PBMCs), sampled at new diagnosis, from a patient treated with antithyroid drugs. Receptors originate from a young woman with Graves disease. Both conserved end residues are part of each CDR3. Fields, in order: D gene, V gene, J gene, clone size, CDR3 length, CDR3 protein, CDR3 DNA. A D gene is named only where the DNA matches it firmly. Clone size appears in some rows only: once, few, many, or a class for an expanded clone.

D: TRBD1; V: TRBV27; J: TRBJ2-7; size: many; length: 14; CDR3: CASSLRTGVYEQYF; DNA: TGTGCCAGCAGTCTGAGGACAGGGGTCTACGAGCAGTACTTC
D: .; V: TRBV9; J: TRBJ2-1; size: many; length: 15; CDR3: CASSVGGGGHNEQFF; DNA: TGTGCCAGCAGCGTAGGGGGAGGGGGGCACAATGAGCAGTTCTTC
D: .; V: TRBV12-3/TRBV12-4; J: TRBJ2-3; size: few; length: 18; CDR3: CASSWGKWGGPSTDTQYF; DNA: TGTGCCAGCAGTTGGGGAAAGTGGGGCGGACCCAGCACAGATACGCAGTATTTT
D: .; V: TRBV6-1; J: TRBJ2-7; size: many; length: 15; CDR3: CASSEAGRGTYEQYF; DNA: TGTGCCAGCAGTGAAGCGGGACGGGGGACCTACGAGCAGTACTTC
D: TRBD2; V: TRBV20-1; J: TRBJ2-1; size: .; length: 14; CDR3: CSARRTSGVNEQFF; DNA: TGCAGTGCTCGAAGGACTAGCGGGGTCAATGAGCAGTTCTTC
D: .; V: TRBV9; J: TRBJ1-1; size: .; length: 15; CDR3: CASSVEGSRNTEAFF; DNA: TGTGCCAGCAGCGTGGAGGGCAGCCGAAACACTGAAGCTTTCTTT
D: TRBD2; V: TRBV20-1; J: TRBJ2-1; size: many; length: 17; CDR3: CSASALAGDGAYNEQFF; DNA: TGCAGTGCTAGTGCACTAGCGGGAGATGGGGCCTACAATGAGCAGTTCTTC
D: .; V: TRBV18; J: TRBJ2-1; size: many; length: 14; CDR3: CASSPHIYYNEQFF; DNA: TGTGCCAGCTCACCCCATATCTACTACAATGAGCAGTTCTTC
D: .; V: TRBV5-8; J: TRBJ1-5; size: few; length: 15; CDR3: CASSPYRVDSQPQHF; DNA: TGTGCCAGCAGCCCATACAGGGTTGATTCTCAGCCCCAGCATTTT
D: TRBD1; V: TRBV19; J: TRBJ1-4; size: few; length: 15; CDR3: CASSTPRQGSEKLFF; DNA: TGTGCCAGTAGTACGCCCCGACAGGGGAGTGAAAAACTGTTTTTT
D: TRBD2; V: TRBV28; J: TRBJ2-1; size: few; length: 15; CDR3: CASMSVREALDEQFF; DNA: TGTGCCAGCATGTCGGTGCGGGAGGCTTTAGATGAGCAGTTCTTC
D: TRBD1; V: TRBV29-1; J: TRBJ1-3; size: .; length: 13; CDR3: CSAKGTVGNTIYF; DNA: TGCAGCGCTAAAGGGACAGTAGGAAACACCATATATTTT
D: .; V: TRBV18; J: TRBJ2-5; size: few; length: 13; CDR3: CASSPKLEETQYF; DNA: TGTGCCAGCTCACCAAAGCTTGAGGAGACCCAGTACTTC
D: .; V: TRBV5-6; J: TRBJ2-7; size: few; length: 14; CDR3: CASSSAGSSYEQYF; DNA: TGTGCCAGCAGCTCTGCTGGGTCCTCCTACGAGCAGTACTTC
D: TRBD2; V: TRBV7-3; J: TRBJ2-1; size: .; length: 15; CDR3: CASSSRLAGANEQFF; DNA: TGTGCCAGCAGCTCCAGACTAGCGGGAGCCAATGAGCAGTTCTTC
D: TRBD2; V: TRBV12-3/TRBV12-4; J: TRBJ2-1; size: many; length: 15; CDR3: CASSLGSGGYNEQFF; DNA: TGTGCCAGCAGTTTAGGAAGCGGGGGCTACAATGAGCAGTTCTTC
D: .; V: TRBV6-1; J: TRBJ1-2; size: .; length: 15; CDR3: CASRDSPGLGVGYTF; DNA: TGTGCCAGCAGGGACAGCCCGGGACTAGGTGTGGGCTACACCTTC
D: TRBD2; V: TRBV7-9; J: TRBJ2-5; size: many; length: 16; CDR3: CASSLEAGGVQETQYF; DNA: TGTGCCAGCAGCTTAGAGGCCGGGGGGGTGCAAGAGACCCAGTACTTC
D: TRBD2; V: TRBV10-3; J: TRBJ2-3; size: many; length: 15; CDR3: CASMTSGLGIDTQYF; DNA: TGCGCCTCCATGACTAGCGGTCTGGGGATAGATACGCAGTATTTT
D: TRBD2; V: TRBV2; J: TRBJ2-3; size: many; length: 16; CDR3: CASSVYTSGGTDTQYF; DNA: TGTGCCAGCAGTGTTTATACTAGCGGGGGCACAGATACGCAGTATTTT
D: .; V: TRBV24-1; J: TRBJ2-5; size: few; length: 10; CDR3: CATSVETQYF; DNA: TGTGCCACCAGTGTGGAGACCCAGTACTTC
D: TRBD2; V: TRBV20-1; J: TRBJ2-7; size: many; length: 13; CDR3: CSASGLAEYEQYF; DNA: TGCAGTGCTTCGGGACTAGCGGAATACGAGCAGTACTTC
D: TRBD1; V: TRBV19; J: TRBJ1-5; size: few; length: 15; CDR3: CASSPPDRGNQPQHF; DNA: TGTGCCAGTAGTCCACCGGACAGGGGCAATCAGCCCCAGCATTTT
D: TRBD1; V: TRBV6-2/TRBV6-3; J: TRBJ2-1; size: few; length: 15; CDR3: CASSYPGQGKNEQFF; DNA: TGTGCCAGCAGTTACCCGGGACAGGGAAAAAATGAGCAGTTCTTC
D: .; V: TRBV29-1; J: TRBJ1-1; size: few; length: 13; CDR3: CSVGAGRLTEAFF; DNA: TGCAGCGTTGGCGCCGGGCGTCTGACTGAAGCTTTCTTT
D: TRBD2; V: TRBV27; J: TRBJ2-7; size: many; length: 14; CDR3: CASSGQRGGYEQYF; DNA: TGTGCCAGCAGCGGACAGCGGGGGGGTTACGAGCAGTACTTC
D: .; V: TRBV7-6; J: TRBJ2-1; size: once; length: 13; CDR3: CASSASFGNEQFF; DNA: TGTGCCAGCAGCGCCAGCTTTGGCAATGAGCAGTTCTTC
D: TRBD1; V: TRBV12-3/TRBV12-4; J: TRBJ2-5; size: many; length: 13; CDR3: CASSYGQGETQYF; DNA: TGTGCCAGCAGTTATGGACAGGGAGAGACCCAGTACTTC
D: .; V: TRBV11-3; J: TRBJ2-1; size: .; length: 15; CDR3: CASRQRGGVVDEQFF; DNA: TGTGCCAGCAGGCAGAGGGGGGGAGTCGTCGATGAGCAGTTCTTC
D: .; V: TRBV6-1; J: TRBJ2-3; size: many; length: 13; CDR3: CASSDGVPDTQYF; DNA: TGTGCCAGCAGTGATGGAGTGCCAGATACGCAGTATTTT
D: .; V: TRBV11-2; J: TRBJ2-7; size: many; length: 13; CDR3: CASSLLGAYEQYF; DNA: TGTGCCAGCAGCTTACTGGGGGCCTACGAGCAGTACTTC
D: TRBD2; V: TRBV30; J: TRBJ2-2; size: .; length: 14; CDR3: CAWSGGRATGELVF; DNA: TGTGCCTGGAGTGGAGGGAGGGCGACCGGGGAGCTGGTTTTT
D: .; V: TRBV13; J: TRBJ2-1; size: .; length: 17; CDR3: CASSSWGPGTGEEELFF; DNA: .